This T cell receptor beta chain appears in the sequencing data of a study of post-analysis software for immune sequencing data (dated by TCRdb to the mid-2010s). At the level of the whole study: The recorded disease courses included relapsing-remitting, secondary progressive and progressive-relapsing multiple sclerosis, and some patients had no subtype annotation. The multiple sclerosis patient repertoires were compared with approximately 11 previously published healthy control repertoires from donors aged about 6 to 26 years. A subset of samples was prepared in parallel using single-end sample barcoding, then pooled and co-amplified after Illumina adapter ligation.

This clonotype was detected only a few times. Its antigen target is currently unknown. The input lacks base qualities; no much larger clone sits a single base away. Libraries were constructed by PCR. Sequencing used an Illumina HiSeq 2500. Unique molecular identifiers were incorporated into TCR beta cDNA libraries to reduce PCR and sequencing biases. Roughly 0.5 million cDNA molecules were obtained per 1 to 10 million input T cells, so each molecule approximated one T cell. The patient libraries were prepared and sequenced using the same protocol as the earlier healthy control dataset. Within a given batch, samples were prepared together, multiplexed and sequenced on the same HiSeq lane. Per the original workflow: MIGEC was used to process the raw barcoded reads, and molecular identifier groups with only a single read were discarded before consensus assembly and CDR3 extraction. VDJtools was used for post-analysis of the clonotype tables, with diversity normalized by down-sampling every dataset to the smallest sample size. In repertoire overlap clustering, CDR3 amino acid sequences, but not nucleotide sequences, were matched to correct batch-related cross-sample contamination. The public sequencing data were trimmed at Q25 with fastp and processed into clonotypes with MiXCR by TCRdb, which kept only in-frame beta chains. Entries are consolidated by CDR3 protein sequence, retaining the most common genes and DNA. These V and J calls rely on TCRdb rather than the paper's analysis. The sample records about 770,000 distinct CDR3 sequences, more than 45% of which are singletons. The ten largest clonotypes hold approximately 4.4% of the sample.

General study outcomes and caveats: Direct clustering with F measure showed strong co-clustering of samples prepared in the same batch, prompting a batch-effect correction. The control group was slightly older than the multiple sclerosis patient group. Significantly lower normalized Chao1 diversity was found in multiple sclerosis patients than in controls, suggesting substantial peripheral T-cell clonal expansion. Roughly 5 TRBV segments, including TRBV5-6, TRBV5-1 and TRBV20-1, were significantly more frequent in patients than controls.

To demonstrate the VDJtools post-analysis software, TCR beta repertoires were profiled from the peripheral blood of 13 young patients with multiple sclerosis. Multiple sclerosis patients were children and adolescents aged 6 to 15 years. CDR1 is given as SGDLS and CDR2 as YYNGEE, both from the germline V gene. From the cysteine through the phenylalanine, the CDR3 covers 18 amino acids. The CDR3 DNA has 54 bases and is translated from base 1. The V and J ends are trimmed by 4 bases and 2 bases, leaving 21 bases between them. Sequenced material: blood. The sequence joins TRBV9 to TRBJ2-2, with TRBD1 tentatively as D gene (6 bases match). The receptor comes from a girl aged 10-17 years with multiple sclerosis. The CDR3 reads CASSRLLPTGLNTGELFF. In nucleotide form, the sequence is TGTGCCAGCAGCCGACTCTTACCTACAGGGCTAAACACCGGGGAGCTGTTTTTT.